The 15 T cell receptor beta chains reported below all come from one sample, sequenced in a study of blood T cell repertoires in COVID-19. Using immunoSEQ multiplex PCR, the repertoire was profiled, and TCRdb retains in-frame clones only, with some absent. The sample includes about 24,000 clones, approximately 86% seen only once; the top ten take about 5%. The specimen sequenced was peripheral blood. These receptor sequences come from a man in his fifties or sixties with active COVID-19.

The rearrangement uses TRBV6-1 and TRBJ2-1; 13 bases match TRBD2. The CDR3 has 18 residues. Trimming removed 4 bases from V and 0 bases from J; junction bases left unmatched: 6. Germline V gene lookup returns CDR1 MNHNS and CDR2 SASEGT. Written as DNA, the CDR3 is TGTGCCAGCAGTGGAGGACTAGCGGGGGACACCTCCTACAATGAGCAGTTCTTC. Its protein is CASSGGLAGDTSYNEQFF.

The chain is built from TRBV5-4 and TRBJ1-2, with a possible D match to TRBD1 (6 bases). This CDR3 is 15 amino acids long. Germline V lookup: CDR1 SGHNT, CDR2 YYREEE (reference sequence). V lost 1 base and J 6 bases, leaving 16 bases between the germline ends. CDR3 in amino acids: CASSLMNRDEDGYTF. CDR3 DNA sequence: TGTGCCAGCAGCTTGATGAACAGGGATGAGGATGGCTACACCTTC.

This clone was observed a single time. The V call is TRBV9, the J call TRBJ2-2, with TRBD2 matching 9 bases. The CDR3 spans 18 residues. V lost 0 bases and J lost 3; bases outside the gene matches: 9. Looked up from germline, CDR1 is SGDLS and CDR2 is YYNGEE. CDR3 DNA sequence: TGTGCCAGCAGCGTAGTAGGTAGCGGGAGCCCAGACACCGGGGAGCTGTTTTTT. It encodes CASSVVGSGSPDTGELFF.

J is TRBJ2-5 and V is TRBV14; unclear D gene. Trimming stripped 5 bases from V and 5 bases from J, with 15 bases between. The CDR3 sequence is 14 residues long. Germline V CDR1 and CDR2: SGHDN, FVKESK. In DNA, the CDR3 is TGTGCCAGCAGCTTGCACCCCCATCGGGAGACCCAGTACTTC. Its translation is CASSLHPHRETQYF.

The J gene is TRBJ2-3, the V gene TRBV7-9; D unclear. The CDR3 length is 11 residues. V was trimmed by 8 bases and J by 0 bases, leaving 3 bases between them. Germline-derived CDR1 and CDR2 are SEHNR and FQNEAQ (reference sequence). The CDR3 sequence is CASRSTDTQYF. The DNA of the CDR3 is TGTGCCAGCCGTAGCACAGATACGCAGTATTTT.

This chain joins TRBV29-1 and TRBJ1-2; D remains unclear. The CDR3 runs 17 residues. Germline V gives CDR1 SQVTM, CDR2 ANQGSEA. V was cut by 2 bases and J by 1 base, with 20 bases left in between. The CDR3 loop is CSVESRLSGRFNYGYTF. In DNA, the CDR3 is TGCAGCGTTGAATCTCGTTTGTCAGGAAGATTTAACTATGGCTACACCTTC. Based on the CDR3 plus reference TRBV29-1 and TRBJ1-2, the full variable domain is SAVISQKPSRDICQRGTSLTIQCQVDSQVTMMFWYRQQPGQSLTLIATANQGSEATYESGFVIDKFPISRPNLTFSTLTVSNMSPEDSSIYLCSVESRLSGRFNYGYTFGSGTRLTVV.

This chain joins TRBV5-1 and TRBJ2-2, with D maybe TRBD1 (5 bases). V was trimmed by 3 bases and J by 0 bases, leaving 9 bases between them. The CDR3 spans 15 residues. Germline V gene lookup returns CDR1 SGHRS and CDR2 YFSETQ. CDR3 sequence: CASSSKTANTGELFF. CDR3 nucleotide sequence: TGCGCCAGCAGCTCCAAGACAGCGAACACCGGGGAGCTGTTTTTT. The variable domain in full, completed from reference TRBV5-1 and TRBJ2-2, reads KAGVTQTPRYLIKTRGQQVTLSCSPISGHRSVSWYQQTPGQGLQFLFEYFSETQRNKGNFPGRFSGRQFSNSRSEMNVSTLELGDSALYLCASSSKTANTGELFFGEGSRLTVL.

CDR3 protein: CASTQGDRENHGYTF. The DNA for the CDR3 is TGTGCCAGCACCCAGGGCGACAGGGAAAATCATGGCTACACCTTC. The rearrangement uses TRBV28 and TRBJ1-2; 7 bases align to TRBD1. Germline values: CDR1 MDHEN, CDR2 SYDVKM. This CDR3 contains 15 residues. Trimming took 7 bases from V and 6 from J; bases not matched to a gene: 14.

The rearrangement joins TRBV4-1 to TRBJ2-1, with a tentative D call TRBD2 (5 bases). The CDR3 totals 13 residues. Trimming left V 5 bases short and J 12 bases short, with 17 bases between. Looked up from germline, CDR1 is MGHRA and CDR2 is YSYEKL. The CDR3 DNA sequence: TGCGCCAGCAGCACGCCCCGAGGGAATCGGCAGTTCTTC. This codes for CASSTPRGNRQFF.

The chain combines TRBV24-1 with TRBJ2-1; 8 bases fit TRBD1. CDR1 is KGHDR and CDR2 is SFDVKD in the germline V gene. Trimming took 3 bases from V and 6 from J; bases not matched to a gene: 15. The CDR3 has 18 amino acids. DNA of the CDR3: TGTGCCACCAGTGATACCTTAGGTGCCGGACAGGGTCTCAATGAGCAGTTCTTC. Translating gives CATSDTLGAGQGLNEQFF.

This chain joins TRBV7-6 and TRBJ2-7; 9 bases match TRBD2. CDR1 and CDR2 (germline): SGHVS, FNYEAQ. Germline trimming cut 1 base from V and 6 bases from J; bases unmatched to any gene: 10. The CDR3 covers 16 residues. The CDR3 DNA reads as TGTGCCAGCAGCTTAGGGGCGGGAGGGGGTAATAGCGAGCAGTACTTC. This translates into CASSLGAGGGNSEQYF.

The J gene is TRBJ2-2, the V gene TRBV24-1, with 9 bases lining up with TRBD1. CDR1 and CDR2 from the germline V gene are KGHDR and SFDVKD. The CDR3 contains 18 residues. The V segment lost 4 bases and the J segment 2 bases; nucleotides outside the gene matches: 10. CDR3 nucleotide sequence: TGTGCCACCAGTGACATCTCCTGGACAGGGGCTAACACCGGGGAGCTGTTTTTT. It is translated as CATSDISWTGANTGELFF.

V is TRBV7-9 and J is TRBJ2-3; 12 bases map to TRBD2. The V segment lost 5 bases and the J segment 5 bases; nucleotides outside the gene matches: 5. This CDR3 comprises 15 residues. Germline CDR1 SEHNR, CDR2 FQNEAQ (reference sequence). The CDR3 here is CASSLTSGRRDTQYF. Written as DNA, the CDR3 is TGTGCCAGCAGCCTGACTAGCGGGAGACGAGATACGCAGTATTTT.

The genes are TRBV10-3 and TRBJ2-5; TRBD2 matches at 11 bases. From germline, CDR1 is ENHRY and CDR2 SYGVKD. The V segment lost 6 bases and the J segment 1 base; nucleotides outside the gene matches: 4. The CDR3 is made up of 15 amino acids. The CDR3 protein is CAISRLAGIQETQYF. Written as DNA, the CDR3 is TGTGCCATCAGCCGACTAGCGGGGATCCAAGAGACCCAGTACTTC.

This clone was detected once. V usage is TRBV4-2 and J usage is TRBJ2-3, with 8 bases matching TRBD2. The CDR3 extends over 16 amino acids. The J segment lost 5 bases and the V segment lost 0 bases, leaving 7 bases of the junction unmatched. The germline V gene encodes CDR1 LGHNA and CDR2 YNFKEQ. The DNA for the CDR3 is TGTGCCAGCAGCCAAGATTGGGGGCTAGCGGGAGATACGCAGTATTTT. Encoded protein: CASSQDWGLAGDTQYF.